The 5 T cell receptor beta chains below come from one sample, sequenced in a study of T cells in Graves' hyperthyroidism and ophthalmopathy. Amplified TCR beta CDR3 regions derived from RNA transcripts. The TCR CDR3 first-round RT-PCR relied on the HTBI primer set. TCRdb reprocessed the multiplex PCR reads with MiXCR, giving one entry per CDR3 protein. Among about 360,000 distinct CDR3 sequences listed, 13% were seen once. The sequencing sample was made of blood. These receptors originate from a man between 25 and 39 years old with Graves' hyperthyroidism that later progressed to Graves' ophthalmopathy.

This clonotype was recorded many times. The chain combines TRBV11-3 with TRBJ2-5; tentatively, D is TRBD2 (5 bases). Trimming took off 2 bases at V and 4 bases at J, with 11 bases between the two ends. CDR1 SGHNT and CDR2 YENEEA come from the germline V gene. This CDR3 has 14 amino acids. Here the CDR3 DNA reads TGTGCCAGCAGCTTATCTAACGGAGGAGAGACCCAGTACTTC. It specifies CASSLSNGGETQYF.

The V call is TRBV11-3, the J call TRBJ1-1; 10 bases match TRBD1. Per germline, CDR1 SGHNT and CDR2 YENEEA. V trimming: 5 bases; J trimming: 4 bases; junction bases outside the gene matches: 10. The CDR3 contains 16 residues. The CDR3 reads CASSPGTGDLGTEAFF. As DNA, the CDR3 is TGTGCCAGCAGCCCTGGGACAGGGGACCTTGGCACTGAAGCTTTCTTT.

This clonotype was detected only a few times. The V call is TRBV6-1, the J call TRBJ2-7; TRBD1 matches at 9 bases. The CDR3 is made up of 14 amino acids. The germline V gene encodes CDR1 MNHNS and CDR2 SASEGT. V dropped 7 bases and J dropped 4; count of bases not matched to a gene: 8. The CDR3 protein is CASTPGQGIYEQYF. DNA for the CDR3: TGTGCCAGCACCCCCGGACAGGGGATTTACGAGCAGTACTTC.

This clonotype was recorded at least ten times. This chain connects TRBV6-2 or TRBV6-3 to TRBJ1-1; 8 bases line up with TRBD1. Trimming removed 6 bases from V and 4 bases from J; junction bases left unmatched: 7. The CDR3 consists of 14 residues. Germline loops: CDR1 MNHEY, CDR2 SVGEGT. CDR3 DNA sequence: TGTGCCAGCAGGCGGACAGGGCGGGGCACTGAAGCTTTCTTT. It yields the protein CASRRTGRGTEAFF.

The table lists this clonotype with many counts. The chain combines TRBV12-3 or TRBV12-4 with TRBJ2-1; D not resolved. This CDR3 has 13 amino acids. The V end lost 6 bases, the J end lost 6 bases, and 12 bases lay between the germline ends. CDR3 sequence reads: CASSRLSVNEQFF. In DNA form, the CDR3 reads TGTGCCAGCAGCCGACTGAGCGTCAATGAGCAGTTCTTC.